The rows below give T cell receptor beta chains drawn from one sample of a study of TIL therapy for anti-PD-1-resistant metastatic lung cancer. This table comes from immunoSEQ multiplex PCR, and its TCRdb copy is limited to in-frame clones, with some not included. The sample contains about 26,000 clones, over 55% of which appear only once. The material sequenced was tumor tissue, taken at baseline. These TCRs come from a woman aged 30 to 85 with non-small cell lung cancer. Each CDR3 is given with its conserved first and last residue. The D gene is left open where the match is weak. Clone sizes are given selectively: once, few, many, or a class where the clone is expanded.

V gene	J gene	clone size	D gene	CDR3 protein	CDR3 DNA
TRBV11-2	TRBJ2-3	NA	TRBD1	CASSRDRVGTDTQYF	TGTGCCAGCAGCCGGGACAGGGTGGGAACAGATACGCAGTATTTT
TRBV5-4	TRBJ1-2	NA	NA	CASSLEVGTNYGYTF	TGTGCCAGCAGCTTGGAAGTGGGTACTAACTATGGCTACACCTTC
TRBV7-2	TRBJ2-7	few	TRBD2	CASSKTSGSAYEQYF	TGTGCCAGCAGCAAAACTAGCGGGAGTGCCTACGAGCAGTACTTC
TRBV19	TRBJ2-7	once	TRBD2	CASSIKGLAGGEIYEQYF	TGTGCCAGTAGTATAAAGGGACTAGCGGGAGGAGAAATCTACGAGCAGTACTTC
TRBV6-5	TRBJ2-5	NA	NA	CASSSQGGETQYF	TGTGCCAGCAGCTCACAGGGTGGGGAGACCCAGTACTTC
TRBV6-5	TRBJ2-3	NA	NA	CASRIEDTQYF	TGTGCCAGCAGAATCGAGGATACGCAGTATTTT
TRBV15	TRBJ1-3	NA	NA	CATSRGGGSGNTIYF	TGTGCCACCAGCAGAGGCGGGGGCTCTGGAAACACCATATATTTT
TRBV6-5	TRBJ1-5	few	NA	CASSYGGNQPQHF	TGTGCCAGCAGTTATGGGGGCAATCAGCCCCAGCATTTT
TRBV30	TRBJ1-5	few	TRBD1	CAWIGGTGRDQPQHF	TGTGCCTGGATTGGGGGGACAGGGAGGGATCAGCCCCAGCATTTT
TRBV7-9	TRBJ2-1	NA	TRBD1	CASSLLGTGLRGEQFF	TGTGCCAGCAGCCTGTTAGGGACAGGGCTGAGGGGGGAGCAGTTCTTC
TRBV19	TRBJ2-7	NA	TRBD1	CASSIAGTGSYEQYF	TGTGCCAGTAGTATAGCCGGGACAGGGTCCTACGAGCAGTACTTC
TRBV6-4	TRBJ2-3	NA	TRBD2	CASSAPGGTSTKVKYF	TGTGCCAGCAGTGCCCCGGGAGGGACTAGCACCAAGGTTAAGTATTTT
TRBV30	TRBJ2-3	NA	NA	CAWRLQGLDTQYF	TGTGCCTGGAGGTTACAGGGTTTAGATACGCAGTATTTT
TRBV5-1	TRBJ1-3	NA	NA	CASSLDRGDTIYF	TGCGCCAGCAGCTTGGATCGAGGGGACACCATATATTTT
TRBV29-1	TRBJ2-5	NA	NA	CSGDTRQGVEETQYF	TGCAGCGGGGACACGAGGCAGGGCGTGGAGGAGACCCAGTACTTC
TRBV19	TRBJ2-6	NA	NA	CASTEVAGANVLTF	TGTGCCAGTACGGAGGTCGCTGGGGCCAACGTCCTGACTTTC
TRBV27	TRBJ2-7	once	NA	CASSGQSYEQYF	TGTGCCAGCAGTGGACAGTCCTACGAGCAGTACTTC
TRBV10-3	TRBJ2-2	NA	NA	CAIAAGTNTGELFF	TGTGCCATCGCAGCAGGAACCAACACCGGGGAGCTGTTTTTT
TRBV5-6	TRBJ2-1	NA	TRBD2	CASTLAGSSYNEQFF	TGTGCCAGCACTCTAGCGGGGAGCTCCTACAATGAGCAGTTCTTC
TRBV4-1	TRBJ2-1	few	NA	CASSQDRGDWGFNEQFF	TGCGCCAGCAGCCAAGATCGGGGAGACTGGGGCTTCAATGAGCAGTTCTTC
TRBV7-8	TRBJ2-2	NA	NA	CASSPEGRGTGELFF	TGTGCCAGCAGCCCGGAGGGGCGAGGGACCGGGGAGCTGTTTTTT
TRBV6-6	TRBJ2-7	once	NA	CASRTGTVYEQYF	TGTGCCAGCAGAACCGGGACGGTCTACGAGCAGTACTTC
TRBV6-5	TRBJ1-1	NA	TRBD1	CASSYLRGPEAFF	TGTGCCAGCAGTTACCTCAGGGGGCCCGAAGCTTTCTTT
TRBV19	TRBJ2-1	NA	TRBD2	CASSIETSGRGGEQFF	TGTGCCAGTAGTATAGAGACTAGCGGGAGGGGAGGTGAGCAGTTCTTC
TRBV7-2	TRBJ2-2	NA	TRBD1	CASSWTGSGELFF	TGTGCCAGCAGCTGGACAGGGTCCGGGGAGCTGTTTTTT
TRBV30	TRBJ2-7	many	NA	CAWTWGTPYEQYF	TGTGCCTGGACTTGGGGGACCCCCTACGAGCAGTACTTC
TRBV10-3	TRBJ1-5	few	NA	CAINDHVNQPQHF	TGTGCCATCAACGACCACGTCAATCAGCCCCAGCATTTT
TRBV27	TRBJ2-2	few	NA	CASSFDARYAGELFF	TGTGCCAGCAGTTTTGACGCGCGGTACGCCGGGGAGCTGTTTTTT
TRBV6-5	TRBJ1-1	NA	TRBD1	CASSWKRDRGEAFF	TGTGCCAGCAGTTGGAAAAGGGACAGGGGTGAAGCTTTCTTT
TRBV10-3	TRBJ2-7	NA	NA	CAISTRGPQSYEQYF	TGTGCCATCAGTACGCGGGGCCCCCAGTCCTACGAGCAGTACTTC
TRBV7-2	TRBJ2-1	once	TRBD1	CASSLTGGANEQFF	TGTGCCAGCAGCTTAACAGGGGGTGCGAATGAGCAGTTCTTC
TRBV11-3	TRBJ2-5	NA	TRBD2	CASSSRTSGYEGETQYF	TGTGCCAGCAGCTCCCGGACTAGCGGCTATGAAGGGGAGACCCAGTACTTC